Sequencing of this T cell receptor beta chain was carried out in a study of T cells in Graves' hyperthyroidism and ophthalmopathy. This CDR3 is 13 amino acids long. Trimming pared 0 bases from V and 5 bases from J, leaving 7 bases between. Researchers amplified the TCR beta CDR3 regions from RNA transcripts. The TCR CDR3 was amplified in a first-round RT-PCR using the HTBI primer set. TCRdb reprocessed the multiplex PCR reads via MiXCR and lists one record per CDR3 protein. The sample shows about 480,000 distinct CDR3 sequences, around 14% of them seen only once. The hyperthyroidism patients had all been newly diagnosed, and their disease duration was under 2 months. Their ages ranged from 18 to 65 years. This clonotype was observed a handful of times.

The specimen was blood. The chain recombines TRBV12-3 or TRBV12-4 with TRBJ2-5, with unresolved D. This receptor was obtained from a woman aged 18-35 years with Graves' hyperthyroidism. The CDR3 coding sequence is TGTGCCAGCAGTTTAGCGGATCGGGAGACCCAGTACTTC. It encodes CASSLADRETQYF.